Each of the 17 T cell receptor beta chains below was sequenced from the same sample in a study of cytomegalovirus exposure and HLA in healthy donors (dated by TCRdb to 2016 to 2017). The library was generated by the immunoSEQ multiplex PCR assay. The multiplex PCR relied on a mix of 60 forward primers for TCR Vbeta segments and 13 reverse primers for TCR Jbeta segments. As stored in TCRdb, this immuneACCESS dataset retains in-frame rearrangements with V and J assigned. A fraction of the clones does not appear; measured against another copy, unresolved V genes explain less than half of the discrepancy, and the remainder lacks a known reason. Present in this sample are about 78,000 clones, approximately 80% of which were seen just once. 20% to 25% of the sample lies in the top ten. The sample consisted of PBMCs. Source of these receptors: a woman between 50 and 59 years old in good health and CMV-seropositive.

V gene TRBV19 combines with J gene TRBJ1-4, with TRBD1 matching 8 bases. V shed 6 bases and J 0 bases; nucleotides not matched to a gene: 18. Germline V gene data show CDR1 as LNHDA and CDR2 as SQIVND (reference sequence). The CDR3 sequence is 20 residues long. CDR3 sequence reads: CASSRRGSGGQGTTNEKLFF. As DNA, the CDR3 is TGTGCCAGTAGCCGAAGAGGGTCGGGAGGACAGGGAACAACTAATGAAAAACTGTTTTTT.

Concerning this clone itself: At one end, the junction sequence differs from germline, possibly due to a read error. The chain carries TRBV4-1 and TRBJ2-1, with a tentative D call TRBD2 (6 bases). The germline V gene encodes CDR1 MGHRA and CDR2 YSYEKL. This CDR3 has 15 residues. This CDR3 reads CANSLSGSSYNEQFF. In DNA form, the CDR3 reads TGCGCCAACAGCCTCTCCGGGAGCTCCTACAATGAGCAGTTCTTC.

This clone occurred a few times. This rearrangement joins TRBV30 to TRBJ2-1; weak D call: TRBD1 (5 bases). The CDR3 length is 14 residues. Trimming stripped 1 base from V and 10 bases from J, with 17 bases between. Germline-derived CDR1 and CDR2 are GTSNPN and SVGIG (reference sequence). As DNA, the CDR3 is TGTGCCTGGAGTGGGGCCGACAGAAGAGCAGAGCAGTTCTTC. Translated: CAWSGADRRAEQFF. Complete variable domain (other parts from reference TRBV30 and TRBJ2-1): SQTIHQWPATLVQPVGSPLSLECTVEGTSNPNLYWYRQAAGRGLQLLFYSVGIGQISSEVPQNLSASRPQDRQFILSSKKLLLSDSGFYLCAWSGADRRAEQFFGPGTRLTVL.

V is TRBV11-3 and J is TRBJ2-1; 8 nucleotides agree with TRBD2. Germline trimming cut 3 bases from V and 12 bases from J; bases unmatched to any gene: 7. The V gene's germline CDR1 is SGHNT and CDR2 YENEEA. This CDR3 is built from 13 residues. The CDR3 spells CASSFGSGMVQFF. CDR3 bases: TGTGCCAGCAGCTTTGGTAGCGGGATGGTGCAGTTCTTC.

V is TRBV5-1 and J is TRBJ2-3; TRBD1 is a possible D gene (6 bases). V gave up 1 base and J gave up 4 bases, with 7 bases separating them. Germline V gives CDR1 SGHRS, CDR2 YFSETQ. The length of the CDR3 is 13 residues. The CDR3 region has the DNA TGCGCCAGCAGCTTGTCAGGGGCAGATACGCAGTATTTT. This codes for CASSLSGADTQYF.

This clone was observed a single time. The chain recombines TRBV18 with TRBJ2-1, with no clear D. The V end lost 2 bases, the J end lost 0 bases, and 11 bases lay between the germline ends. The CDR3 spans 16 residues. Germline lookup yields CDR1 KGHSH and CDR2 LQKENI. Here the CDR3 DNA reads TGTGCCAGCTCACCAAACGATGCTAGCTCCTACAATGAGCAGTTCTTC. Amino acid sequence: CASSPNDASSYNEQFF.

The rearrangement links TRBV5-6 to TRBJ2-5, with D unclear. The end of the DNA fits TRBJ2-7 better, so the J call may be wrong. CDR1 is SGHDT, CDR2 YYEEEE, per germline. This CDR3 is built from 13 residues. For the CDR3, the DNA is TGTGCCAGCAGCTTGGTAGATTCCTACGAGCAGTACTTC. Its translation is CASSLVDSYEQYF.

The CDR3 DNA is TGTGCCAGCAATGAGGGAGGGTGGTCCTACGAGCAGTACGTC. Translation gives CASNEGGWSYEQYV. The chain links TRBV2 to TRBJ2-7; the match to TRBD2 covers 7 bases. Germline values: CDR1 SNHLY, CDR2 FYNNEI. With 7 bases clipped from V and 1 base from J, the junction kept 7 bases outside the gene matches. This CDR3 has 14 residues.

V is TRBV4-1 and J is TRBJ1-4; no clear D gene. The V gene's germline CDR1 is MGHRA and CDR2 YSYEKL. V was cut by 4 bases and J by 8 bases, with 17 bases left in between. The CDR3 totals 15 residues. CDR3 nucleotide sequence: TGCGCCAGCAGCCCCTCCCTAGGAAATGGGGAAAAACTGTTTTTT. It encodes CASSPSLGNGEKLFF.

The genes are TRBV2 and TRBJ2-2, with 14 bases that match TRBD2. The ends lost 0 bases at V and 9 bases at J; junction bases unmatched: 6. The CDR3 covers 17 residues. Germline loops: CDR1 SNHLY, CDR2 FYNNEI. This chain's CDR3 is CASSEAGTSGSTWELFF. CDR3 DNA: TGTGCCAGCAGTGAAGCTGGGACTAGCGGGAGTACTTGGGAGCTGTTTTTT.

The table lists this clone with a few counts. In DNA, the CDR3 is TGCGCCAGCAGCTTAGAGGGTGAGAGCAATCAGCCCCAGCATTTT. Its protein product is CASSLEGESNQPQHF. The V gene is TRBV5-1, the J gene TRBJ1-5; unclear D gene. The CDR3 is made up of 15 amino acids. Deletions cut 2 bases from V and 1 base from J, with 10 bases between. Germline-derived CDR1 and CDR2 are SGHRS and YFSETQ.

This clone has just one count. The chain couples TRBV6-5 to TRBJ1-6; no definite D call. The CDR3 loop spans 14 amino acids. Trimming shortened V by 6 bases and J by 1 base, and 7 bases separated the two germline ends. Germline CDR1 and CDR2: MNHEY and SVGAGI. The DNA of the CDR3 is TGTGCCAGCAGCCAGTGGTCCTATAATTCACCCCTCCACTTT. It codes for CASSQWSYNSPLHF.

This chain links TRBV4-2 with TRBJ2-5; TRBD2 agrees at 8 bases. Per the germline V gene, CDR1 is LGHNA and CDR2 is YNFKEQ. The junction had 5 bases not matched to a gene; V was cut back by 0 bases and J by 8 bases. This CDR3 region has 14 residues. CDR3 in amino acids: CASSQEAGGDTQYF. The CDR3, as DNA: TGTGCCAGCAGCCAAGAGGCCGGGGGGGACACCCAGTACTTC.

This clone has a handful of counts. The CDR3 reads CASSQANRDVRLYGYTF. The CDR3 bases are TGCGCCAGCAGCCAAGCCAACAGGGACGTAAGGTTATATGGCTACACCTTC. V usage is TRBV4-1 and J usage is TRBJ1-2; D is perhaps TRBD1 (6 bases). CDR1 is MGHRA, CDR2 YSYEKL, per germline. V lost 1 base, J lost 5 bases, and 20 bases lay in between. The CDR3 runs 17 residues.

This clone was counted once. The chain has TRBV6-5 and TRBJ1-2, with 8 bases that match TRBD1. This CDR3 is 15 amino acids long. V was clipped by 6 bases and J by 3 bases; unmatched bases: 9. The germline V gene has CDR1 MNHEY and CDR2 SVGAGI. The CDR3 protein is CASSPSGGADYGYTF. CDR3 nucleotides: TGTGCCAGCAGCCCCTCAGGGGGCGCAGACTATGGCTACACCTTC.

The J gene is TRBJ2-5, the V gene TRBV7-9, with 7 bases lining up with TRBD1. The CDR3 consists of 14 residues. CDR1 is SEHNR and CDR2 is FQNEAQ in the germline V gene (reference sequence). With 4 bases clipped from V and 3 bases from J, the junction kept 5 bases outside the gene matches. The CDR3 DNA sequence: TGTGCCAGCAGCTCCTCTGGACAGGAAGAGACCCAGTACTTC. This sequence encodes CASSSSGQEETQYF.

The chain uses TRBV19 and TRBJ2-1; no firm D call. The CDR3 is 14 residues long. V lost 5 bases, J lost 9 bases, and 17 bases lay in between. Germline V gene lookup returns CDR1 LNHDA and CDR2 SQIVND (reference sequence). The CDR3, as DNA: TGTGCCAGTAGTCCGACCCAATTTACGGGTGAGCAGTTCTTC. Protein sequence: CASSPTQFTGEQFF.